This entry is about one TCR beta chain. Its antigen remains unidentified. These data are taken from a study of shared clonotypes between healthy human individuals. The table came from immunoSEQ multiplex PCR; TCRdb's copy has only in-frame clones and leaves some out. The sample includes 2,500,000 or so clones, 80% to 95% of them seen just once. General study findings and limits: In contrast to clonotypes shared by all four donors, non-shared clonotypes had lower generation probabilities. Sampling was confined to blood; repertoires within tissues likely differ.

The CDR3 is made up of 13 amino acids. Germline V gene lookup returns CDR1 SGDLS and CDR2 YYNGEE. V lost 0 bases, J lost 7 bases, and 10 bases lay in between. The chain couples TRBV9 to TRBJ1-1; D gene unclear. This clonotype was sampled from a man aged 18-30 years in good health. Some clones in this sample may be carry-over from other donors' samples. The specimen sequenced was naive CD4+ T cells from PBMCs. Subset indicated: CD45RA+ positively selected. In DNA form, the CDR3 reads TGTGCCAGCAGCGTAGGTCGGGAAGGTGAAGCTTTCTTT. Translated, it gives CASSVGREGEAFF. The full variable domain, rest sourced from reference TRBV9 and TRBJ1-1, is DSGVTQTPKHLITATGQRVTLRCSPRSGDLSVYWYQQSLDQGLQFLIQYYNGEERAKGNILERFSAQQFPDLHSELNLSSLELGDSALYFCASSVGREGEAFFGQGTRLTVV.